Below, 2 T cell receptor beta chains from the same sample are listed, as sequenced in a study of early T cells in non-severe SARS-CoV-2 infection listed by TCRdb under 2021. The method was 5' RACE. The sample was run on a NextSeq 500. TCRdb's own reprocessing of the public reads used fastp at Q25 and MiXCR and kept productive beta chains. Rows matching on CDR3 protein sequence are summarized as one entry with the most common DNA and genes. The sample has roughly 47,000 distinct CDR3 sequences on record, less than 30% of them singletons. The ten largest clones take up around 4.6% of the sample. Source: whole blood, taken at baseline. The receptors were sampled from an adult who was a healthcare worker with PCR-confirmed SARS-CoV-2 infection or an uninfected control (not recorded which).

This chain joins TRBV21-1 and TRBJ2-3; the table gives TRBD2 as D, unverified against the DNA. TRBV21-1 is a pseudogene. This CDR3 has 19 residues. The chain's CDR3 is CASSNSRWGLAGVTDTQYF. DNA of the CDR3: TGTGCCAGCAGCAATTCGAGGTGGGGTCTAGCGGGGGTCACAGATACGCAGTATTTT.

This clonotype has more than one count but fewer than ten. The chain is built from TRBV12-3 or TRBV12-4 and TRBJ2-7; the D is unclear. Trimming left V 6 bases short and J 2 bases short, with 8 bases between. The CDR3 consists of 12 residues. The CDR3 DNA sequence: TGTGCCAGCAGCCAACTTCCCTACGAGCAGTACTTC. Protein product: CASSQLPYEQYF.